The sequence of this TCR beta chain was determined in a study of shared clonotypes between healthy human individuals. Overall study: Researchers assigned three CD4 naive, three CD4 memory, two CD8 naive and one CD8 memory plate to each donor. Points from the study as a whole: Shared clonotypes across all four donors exceeded non-shared ones in generation probability. Clonotype sharing across a few donors was observed for about 4.8% of naive CD4 clonotypes. Clonotype sharing among donors likely depends on sequencing depth.

About this clone itself: Its antigen is not identified.

Germline V gene sequence: CDR1 SGHVS, CDR2 FNYEAQ. The CDR3 runs to 15 residues. Trimming at V came to 7 bases and at J to 3 bases, leaving 11 bases not matched to a gene. Naive CD8 cells, CD45RO-negative and positively selected for CCR7, excluded terminally differentiated effector memory CD45RA+ cells. This table comes from immunoSEQ multiplex PCR, and its TCRdb copy is limited to in-frame clones, with some not included. The table includes under 1 million clones, about 92% detected once. This chain connects TRBV7-6 to TRBJ2-7; TRBD1 matches 8 bases. This TCR was sampled from a man aged 30 to 39 in good health. Sequenced input: naive CD8+ T cells sorted from blood. The CDR3 nucleotides read TGTGCCAGCACCCTCACCGGGACAGGAAACTACGAGCAGTACTTC. As protein: CASTLTGTGNYEQYF.